This TCR beta chain was observed in a study of T cell changes during pregnancy in multiple sclerosis. V was clipped by 6 bases and J by 7 bases; unmatched bases: 4. The CDR3 runs to 13 residues. Germline CDR1 reads MRHNA; CDR2 reads SNTAGT. Sequencing used immunoSEQ multiplex PCR; TCRdb keeps in-frame clones, though not all of them. The table has more than 35,000 clones, less than 95% seen once. This sequence was found in a female donor with multiple sclerosis, enrolled in a pregnancy study. The sample here was CD4+ T cells from peripheral blood mononuclear cells, taken in the second trimester of pregnancy. The chain joins TRBV6-4 to TRBJ2-1; the match to TRBD2 covers 9 bases. CDR3 sequence: CASSPTSGNEQFF. DNA for the CDR3: TGTGCCAGCAGCCCAACTAGCGGGAATGAGCAGTTCTTC.